This T cell receptor beta chain was obtained from a study of Tregs in tolerant kidney transplant recipients. General study results and limits: Validation in larger populations is needed because few patients were studied.

As to this clone: The antigen is undetermined.

Produced via immunoSEQ multiplex PCR; TCRdb's table is partial and in-frame only. The sample records about 240,000 clones, 65% to 85% being singletons. CDR1 and CDR2 (germline): SNHLY, FYNNEI. The CDR3 loop spans 15 amino acids. Trimming at V came to 5 bases and at J to 4 bases, leaving 9 bases not matched to a gene. The clonotype comes from a human donor in good health. V usage is TRBV2 and J usage is TRBJ1-1; TRBD1 agrees at 8 bases. Sequenced: CD4+ T cells from blood. This CDR3 reads CASSREGQGATEAFF. CDR3 coding DNA: TGTGCCAGCAGTAGGGAGGGGCAGGGGGCCACTGAAGCTTTCTTT.